A single sample is the source of the 9 T cell receptor beta chains below, sequenced in a study of shared clonotypes between healthy human individuals. Data came from immunoSEQ multiplex PCR; TCRdb stores just in-frame clones and leaves some out. The data show about 590,000 clones, just under 97% seen once. Naive CD8 isolation took CD45RO-negative cells positively selected for CCR7 and excluded terminally differentiated effector memory CD45RA+ cells. Input material: naive CD8+ T cells sorted from blood. These receptors originate from a woman aged 30 to 39 in good health.

The rearrangement uses TRBV7-9 and TRBJ2-5; TRBD1 aligns across 8 bases. Germline V gene data show CDR1 as SEHNR and CDR2 as FQNEAQ (reference sequence). The V and J ends lost 5 bases and 4 bases, in that order; junction bases with no gene match: 9. CDR3 length: 15 residues. In DNA form, the CDR3 reads TGTGCCAGCAGCCGGACAGGGAATGCGCGAGAGACCCAGTACTTC. This gives the protein CASSRTGNARETQYF.

The chain joins TRBV2 to TRBJ2-3; 8 bases are shared with TRBD1. Germline-derived CDR1 and CDR2 are SNHLY and FYNNEI. V shed 2 bases, J shed 3 bases, and the junction held 10 bases outside the gene matches. The CDR3 runs 17 residues. The CDR3 region has the DNA TGTGCCAGCAGTGAATACGGGGACAGGTCATCGACAGATACGCAGTATTTT. Amino acids: CASSEYGDRSSTDTQYF.

This chain joins TRBV9 and TRBJ1-1, with D uncertain. Germline loops: CDR1 SGDLS, CDR2 YYNGEE. The CDR3 loop spans 16 amino acids. V was cut by 0 bases and J by 2 bases, with 14 bases left in between. CDR3 bases: TGTGCCAGCAGCGTAGATAAAATTATGGCAAACACTGAAGCTTTCTTT. This sequence encodes CASSVDKIMANTEAFF.

The J gene is TRBJ2-1, the V gene TRBV19; D could derive from TRBD1 or TRBD2 (5 bases each). The CDR3 covers 13 residues. The V and J ends lost 5 bases and 6 bases respectively, with 11 bases between them. The germline V gene encodes CDR1 LNHDA and CDR2 SQIVND (reference sequence). Here the CDR3 DNA reads TGTGCCAGTAGTCTCGGTGGGGGCAATGAGCAGTTCTTC. It codes for CASSLGGGNEQFF.

This chain links TRBV10-2 with TRBJ2-7, with 10 nucleotides matching TRBD2. Losses at the gene ends were 4 bases for V and 5 bases for J; bases not matched to a gene: 2. The germline V gene has CDR1 WSHSY and CDR2 SAAADI. The length of the CDR3 is 13 residues. The CDR3 here is CASSGLAGDEQYF. CDR3 DNA: TGCGCCAGCAGTGGGCTAGCGGGAGACGAGCAGTACTTC.

This clone is a singleton in its sample. The genes are TRBV28 and TRBJ2-7; perhaps TRBD2 as D (6 bases). CDR3 length: 13 amino acids. Germline CDR1 and CDR2: MDHEN and SYDVKM. Trimming shortened V by 7 bases and J by 1 base, and 11 bases separated the two germline ends. CDR3 in DNA: TGTGCCAGCAAAGGAGGGTGGTCCTACGAGCAGTACTTC. This sequence encodes CASKGGWSYEQYF.

The V and J genes are TRBV5-4 and TRBJ2-7; the D call may be TRBD1 or TRBD2 (5 bases each). The V gene lost 2 bases and the J gene lost 4 bases, with 13 bases spanning the gap. The CDR3 length is 14 residues. Germline V gene lookup returns CDR1 SGHNT and CDR2 YYREEE (reference sequence). DNA for the CDR3: TGTGCCAGCAGCTTTCAGGGTGGGACGTACGAGCAGTACTTC. Its translation: CASSFQGGTYEQYF.

This clone has a single count. The V call is TRBV7-2, the J call TRBJ1-2, with D maybe TRBD1 (5 bases). CDR1 SGHTA and CDR2 FQGNSA come from the germline V gene. The CDR3 has 16 amino acids. Between the trimmed V and J ends, which lost 3 bases and 0 bases, there was a span of 14 bases. The CDR3 bases are TGTGCCAGCAGCTTTGGGACGTATGAAGCTAACTATGGCTACACCTTC. Translating it yields CASSFGTYEANYGYTF.

The genes are TRBV27 and TRBJ2-1; D not certain. Germline values: CDR1 MNHEY, CDR2 SMNVEV (reference sequence). The CDR3 covers 12 residues. Trimming took 2 bases from V and 2 from J, leaving 1 base between them. In nucleotides, the CDR3 is TGTGCCAGCAGTTTACCCTACAATGAGCAGTTCTTC. It yields the protein CASSLPYNEQFF.